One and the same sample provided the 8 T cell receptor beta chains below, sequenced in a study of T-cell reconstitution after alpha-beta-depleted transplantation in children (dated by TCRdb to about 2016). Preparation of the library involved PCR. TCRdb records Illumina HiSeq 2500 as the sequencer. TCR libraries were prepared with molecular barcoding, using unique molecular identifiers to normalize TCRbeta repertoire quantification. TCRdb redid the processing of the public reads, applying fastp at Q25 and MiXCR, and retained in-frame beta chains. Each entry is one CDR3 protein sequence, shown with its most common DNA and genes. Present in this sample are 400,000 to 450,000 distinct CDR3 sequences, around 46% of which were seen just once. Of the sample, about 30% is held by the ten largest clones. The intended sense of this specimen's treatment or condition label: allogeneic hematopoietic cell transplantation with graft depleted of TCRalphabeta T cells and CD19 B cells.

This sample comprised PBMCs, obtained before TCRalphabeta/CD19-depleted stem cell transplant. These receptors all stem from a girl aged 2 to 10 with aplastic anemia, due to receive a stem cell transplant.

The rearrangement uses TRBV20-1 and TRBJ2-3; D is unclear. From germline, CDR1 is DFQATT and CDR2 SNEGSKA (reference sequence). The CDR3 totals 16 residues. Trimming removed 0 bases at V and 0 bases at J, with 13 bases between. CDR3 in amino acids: CSARDRAYVSTDTQYF. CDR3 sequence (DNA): TGCAGTGCTAGAGATCGCGCTTACGTGAGCACAGATACGCAGTATTTT.

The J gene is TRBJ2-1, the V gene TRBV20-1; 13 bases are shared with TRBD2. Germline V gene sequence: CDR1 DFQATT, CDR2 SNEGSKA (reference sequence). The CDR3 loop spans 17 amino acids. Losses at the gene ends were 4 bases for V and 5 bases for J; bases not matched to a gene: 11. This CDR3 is CSAMGLAGRGGNNEQFF. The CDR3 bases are TGCAGTGCTATGGGACTAGCGGGGAGAGGGGGCAACAATGAGCAGTTCTTC.

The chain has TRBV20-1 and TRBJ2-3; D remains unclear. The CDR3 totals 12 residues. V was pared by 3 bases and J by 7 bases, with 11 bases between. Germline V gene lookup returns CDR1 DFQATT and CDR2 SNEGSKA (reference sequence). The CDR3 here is CSASSDTHTQYF. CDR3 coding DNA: TGCAGTGCTAGCTCTGATACGCATACGCAGTATTTT.

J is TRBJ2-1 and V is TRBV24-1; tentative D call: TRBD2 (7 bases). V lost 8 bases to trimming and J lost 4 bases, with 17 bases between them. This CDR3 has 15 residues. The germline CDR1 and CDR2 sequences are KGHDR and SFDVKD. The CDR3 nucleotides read TGTGCCACCAATCCATCAGGGGAGGGTTACAATGAGCAGTTCTTC. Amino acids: CATNPSGEGYNEQFF.

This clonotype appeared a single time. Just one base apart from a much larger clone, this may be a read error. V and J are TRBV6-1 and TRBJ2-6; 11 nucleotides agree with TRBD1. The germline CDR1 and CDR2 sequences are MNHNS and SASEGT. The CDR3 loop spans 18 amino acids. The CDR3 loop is CASRRDRGTSSRANVLTF. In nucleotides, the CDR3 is TGTGCCAGCAGACGGGACAGGGGGACAAGCTCTCGGGCCAACGTCCTGACTTTC.

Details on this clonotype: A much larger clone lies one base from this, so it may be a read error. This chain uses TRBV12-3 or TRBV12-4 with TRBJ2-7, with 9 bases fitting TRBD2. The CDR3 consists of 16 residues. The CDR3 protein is CASSLGLAGFYYEQCF. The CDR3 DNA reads TGTGCCAGCAGTTTAGGTCTAGCGGGATTTTATTACGAGCAGTGCTTC.

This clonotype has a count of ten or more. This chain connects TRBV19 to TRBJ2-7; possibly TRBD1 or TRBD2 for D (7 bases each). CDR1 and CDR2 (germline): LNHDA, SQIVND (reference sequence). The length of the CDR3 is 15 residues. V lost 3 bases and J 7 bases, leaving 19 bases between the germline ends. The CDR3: CASSMREGTAGEQYF. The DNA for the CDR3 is TGTGCCAGTAGTATGCGCGAGGGGACAGCGGGGGAGCAGTACTTC.

CDR3 bases: TGTGCCAGCAGCACGACCGCAGGACTAGCGGGGGTCACAGATACGCAGTATTTT. Translated, it gives CASSTTAGLAGVTDTQYF. V is TRBV27 and J is TRBJ2-3; 13 nucleotides agree with TRBD2. The CDR3 is made up of 18 amino acids. Germline V gene lookup returns CDR1 MNHEY and CDR2 SMNVEV (reference sequence). V dropped 6 bases and J dropped 2; count of bases not matched to a gene: 11.